Listed here are 20 T cell receptor beta chains from one sample, sequenced in a study of shared clonotypes between healthy human individuals. Using immunoSEQ multiplex PCR, the repertoire was profiled, and TCRdb retains in-frame clones only, with some absent. Of 2 million to 2.5 million clones detected, just under 95% appear once; the ten largest clones hold around 0.4%. Sequencing was done on a sample of naive CD4+ T cells from PBMCs. This sample's subset: CD45RA+ positively selected. These receptors all stem from a young man in good health. Some clones in this sample may be carry-over from other donors' samples.

The chain is built from TRBV28 and TRBJ2-7; TRBD1 is a possible D gene (6 bases). This CDR3 comprises 13 residues. Germline lookup yields CDR1 MDHEN and CDR2 SYDVKM. V lost 2 bases, J lost 7 bases, and 12 bases lay in between. The CDR3 DNA reads TGTGCCAGCAGTTTAGCAGGGGCTTGGGAGCAGTACTTC. It specifies CASSLAGAWEQYF.

The rearrangement links TRBV19 to TRBJ1-2, with D possibly TRBD1 on 6 matching bases. With 7 bases removed from V and 4 bases from J, the gap between germline ends came to 16 bases. There are 14 residues in the CDR3. CDR1 and CDR2 from the germline V gene are LNHDA and SQIVND (reference sequence). The CDR3 sequence: CASTMGGIVYGYTF. For the CDR3, the DNA is TGTGCCAGTACCATGGGGGGCATCGTCTATGGCTACACCTTC.

A note on this clone: Other DNA sequences within the sample encode an identical CDR3. V is TRBV28 and J is TRBJ2-1; 9 nucleotides line up with TRBD2. With V trimmed by 0 bases and J by 1 base, 1 base remained unmatched. The CDR3 is 16 amino acids. Germline V gene sequence: CDR1 MDHEN, CDR2 SYDVKM. The CDR3 bases are TGTGCCAGCAGTTTATGGGCGGGAGGGTCCTACAATGAGCAGTTCTTC. Translated: CASSLWAGGSYNEQFF.

V and J are TRBV7-9 and TRBJ2-7, with D maybe TRBD1 (6 bases). From germline, CDR1 is SEHNR and CDR2 FQNEAQ (reference sequence). The CDR3 totals 15 residues. The V gene lost 1 base and the J gene lost 0 bases, with 10 bases spanning the gap. Written as DNA, the CDR3 is TGTGCCAGCAGCTTAGGACAGGACCCCTCCTACGAGCAGTACTTC. Protein product: CASSLGQDPSYEQYF. Combining the CDR3 with reference TRBV7-9 and TRBJ2-7 gives the whole variable domain DTGVSQNPRHKITKRGQNVTFRCDPISEHNRLYWYRQTLGQGPEFLTYFQNEAQLEKSRLLSDRFSAERPKGSFSTLEIQRTEQGDSAMYLCASSLGQDPSYEQYFGPGTRLTVT.

The rearrangement links TRBV11-2 to TRBJ2-2, with 8 bases fitting TRBD1. Germline V gives CDR1 SGHAT, CDR2 FQNNGV. This CDR3 is built from 15 residues. V shed 6 bases, J shed 4 bases, and the junction held 7 bases outside the gene matches. The CDR3 protein is CASRMQGATTGELFF. DNA of the CDR3: TGTGCCAGCAGGATGCAGGGGGCGACCACCGGGGAGCTGTTTTTT.

The chain employs TRBV9 and TRBJ2-1; D possibly corresponds to TRBD1 (6 bases). The CDR3 is made up of 16 amino acids. Germline CDR1 SGDLS, CDR2 YYNGEE. With 4 bases removed from V and 7 bases from J, the gap between germline ends came to 21 bases. CDR3 nucleotides: TGTGCCAGCAGCCGCGATTGGACTGCGAGGGGGAATGAGCAGTTCTTC. It yields the protein CASSRDWTARGNEQFF.

The genes are TRBV4-1 and TRBJ2-1; 12 bases align to TRBD1. This CDR3 region has 19 residues. V lost 2 bases to trimming and J lost 0 bases; unmatched junction nucleotides: 8. Germline assignment: CDR1 MGHRA and CDR2 YSYEKL. The CDR3 is CASSQSPRGQGASYNEQFF. The CDR3 nucleotides read TGCGCCAGCAGCCAATCTCCTAGGGGACAGGGGGCCTCCTACAATGAGCAGTTCTTC.

The sample holds a few counts of this clone. The chain combines TRBV7-9 with TRBJ1-4, with D tentatively TRBD1 (6 bases). CDR3 length: 15 residues. CDR1 and CDR2 (germline): SEHNR, FQNEAQ (reference sequence). V shed 5 bases and J shed 0 bases, with 10 bases lying between them. The CDR3 DNA is TGTGCCAGCAGCAAGACAGGAGCAACTAATGAAAAACTGTTTTTT. It translates to CASSKTGATNEKLFF.

This chain's CDR3 is CASSTQGATNEKLFF. The CDR3 DNA reads TGTGCCAGCAGCACCCAGGGGGCGACTAATGAAAAACTGTTTTTT. This chain uses TRBV9 with TRBJ1-4; 8 bases fit TRBD1. V was pared by 4 bases and J by 2 bases, with 4 bases of the junction left unmatched. Germline V gene data show CDR1 as SGDLS and CDR2 as YYNGEE. The CDR3 has 15 residues.

The chain is built from TRBV12-5 and TRBJ2-3; TRBD2 matches 7 bases. J was trimmed by 2 bases and V by 1 base; bases with no gene match: 6. The CDR3 extends over 16 amino acids. Germline V gives CDR1 LGHNT, CDR2 FRNRAP. This chain's CDR3 is CASGLGSGGPTDTQYF. CDR3 nucleotide sequence: TGTGCTAGTGGTTTGGGATCGGGAGGCCCCACAGATACGCAGTATTTT.

The chain recombines TRBV9 with TRBJ2-2, with 12 bases aligning to TRBD1. Trimming took 0 bases from V and 3 from J; bases not matched to a gene: 9. The CDR3 consists of 19 residues. The germline gives CDR1 SGDLS, CDR2 YYNGEE. The CDR3 is CASSVEAFRDRGHTGELFF. The CDR3 DNA sequence: TGTGCCAGCAGCGTAGAAGCATTTCGGGACAGGGGGCACACCGGGGAGCTGTTTTTT. Filled out from reference TRBV9 and TRBJ2-2, the complete variable domain reads DSGVTQTPKHLITATGQRVTLRCSPRSGDLSVYWYQQSLDQGLQFLIQYYNGEERAKGNILERFSAQQFPDLHSELNLSSLELGDSALYFCASSVEAFRDRGHTGELFFGEGSRLTVL.

CDR3 sequence (DNA): TGTGCCAGCAGCGTATTCGGGGCCTACAATGAGCAGTTCTTC. It yields the protein CASSVFGAYNEQFF. The chain joins TRBV9 to TRBJ2-1; a weak D match, TRBD2 (5 bases). The germline V and J ends were trimmed by 1 base and 2 bases, with 7 bases remaining between them. This CDR3 has 14 residues. CDR1 and CDR2 (germline): SGDLS, YYNGEE.

J is TRBJ1-3 and V is TRBV30; weak D call: TRBD1 (5 bases). Trimming left V 4 bases short and J 2 bases short, with 9 bases between. Germline assignment: CDR1 GTSNPN and CDR2 SVGIG (reference sequence). This CDR3 is 13 amino acids long. CDR3 in amino acids: CAWTGTTGNTIYF. The CDR3, as DNA: TGTGCCTGGACAGGGACCACTGGAAACACCATATATTTT.

V gene TRBV19 combines with J gene TRBJ1-4; possible D gene TRBD1, 5 bases. Deletions cut 3 bases from V and 7 bases from J, with 12 bases between. Germline CDR1 reads LNHDA; CDR2 reads SQIVND (reference sequence). CDR3 size: 14 residues. In nucleotides, the CDR3 is TGTGCCAGTAGTATCGGGGCACTCCCTGAAAAACTGTTTTTT. It codes for CASSIGALPEKLFF.

This rearrangement joins TRBV19 to TRBJ2-6; unclear D gene. Trimming stripped 4 bases from V and 0 bases from J, with 13 bases between. CDR3 length: 17 amino acids. Germline V CDR1 and CDR2: LNHDA, SQIVND (reference sequence). This CDR3 reads CASSSSRTDSGANVLTF. In DNA form, the CDR3 reads TGTGCCAGTAGTAGTAGTAGGACCGACTCTGGGGCCAACGTCCTGACTTTC. Full variable domain (remainder filled in from reference TRBV19 and TRBJ2-6): DGGITQSPKYLFRKEGQNVTLSCEQNLNHDAMYWYRQDPGQGLRLIYYSQIVNDFQKGDIAEGYSVSREKKESFPLTVTSAQKNPTAFYLCASSSSRTDSGANVLTFGAGSRLTVL.

This chain links TRBV28 with TRBJ1-1; maybe TRBD1 (5 bases). Germline assignment: CDR1 MDHEN and CDR2 SYDVKM. Trimming took 2 bases from V and 8 from J, leaving 12 bases between them. The CDR3 extends over 13 amino acids. The CDR3 spells CASSLVGTLEAFF. CDR3 bases: TGTGCCAGCAGTTTAGTGGGGACGTTGGAAGCTTTCTTT.

In regard to this clone: The sample contains more than one DNA sequence encoding this CDR3. The V call is TRBV28, the J call TRBJ2-7; 9 bases fit TRBD1. Germline V gives CDR1 MDHEN, CDR2 SYDVKM. The CDR3 spans 15 residues. The ends lost 2 bases at V and 2 bases at J; junction bases unmatched: 4. CDR3 loop: CASSLLGTGTYEQYF. CDR3 sequence (DNA): TGTGCCAGCAGTTTACTGGGGACAGGGACCTACGAGCAGTACTTC.

Here the CDR3 DNA reads TGTGCCAGCAGCGCCAGACAGGGGGCTCACTATGGCTACACCTTC. This gives the protein CASSARQGAHYGYTF. The chain is built from TRBV9 and TRBJ1-2; 10 bases are a match to TRBD1. Germline CDR1 SGDLS, CDR2 YYNGEE. The CDR3 has 15 amino acids. J gave up 3 bases and V 3 bases, and 5 bases lay outside the gene matches.

A few counts support this clone. J is TRBJ1-1 and V is TRBV29-1; D call uncertain. CDR1 and CDR2 (germline): SQVTM, ANQGSEA. The CDR3 length is 10 residues. Trimming removed 4 bases at V and 4 bases at J, with 4 bases between. The CDR3 here is CSVVTTEAFF. The CDR3 region has the DNA TGCAGCGTTGTGACCACTGAAGCTTTCTTT.

The V gene is TRBV28, the J gene TRBJ2-7; no clear D. The germline gives CDR1 MDHEN, CDR2 SYDVKM. The CDR3 has 12 residues. V was shortened by 2 bases and J by 5 bases, with 7 bases between the two germline ends. The CDR3 loop reads CASSLLTNEQYF. CDR3 DNA sequence: TGTGCCAGCAGTTTACTAACTAACGAGCAGTACTTC.